This TCR beta chain was recovered during a study of regulatory T cells in long-lasting Graves disease. Study summary: New Graves' disease cases had less than 3 months of antithyroid drugs.

CDR3 size: 17 residues. Trimming took 0 bases from V and 2 from J; bases not matched to a gene: 7. CDR1 is MNHEY, CDR2 SMNVEV, per germline (reference sequence). Described time point: newly diagnosed GD, antithyroid drugs for less than 3 months. The TCR library was made from RNA extracted from PBMCs. Assembly of TCR beta libraries relied on iRepertoire HTBI primers together with Arm-PCR of CDR3 regions. MiXCR, applied by TCRdb to the multiplex PCR reads, yields one record per CDR3 protein. The sample yields around 250,000 distinct CDR3 sequences, 18% seen once. Overall study findings and caveats: Only a small sample size was used, which may have cut accuracy.

This clonotype was observed at least ten times. The antigen is undetermined. These data also featured in a second study, about T cells in Graves' hyperthyroidism and ophthalmopathy. That work adds: Each patient was aged 18 to 65 and had newly diagnosed hyperthyroidism of under 2 months' duration. During a first-round RT-PCR of the TCR CDR3, the HTBI primer set was used.

J is TRBJ2-3 and V is TRBV27; the match to TRBD2 covers 8 bases. This receptor was identified in a woman younger than 45 with Graves disease. Source: peripheral blood mononuclear cells (PBMCs), taken at new diagnosis, from a patient treated with antithyroid drugs. The CDR3 region is CASSLSVTSGFTDTQYF. CDR3 nucleotides: TGTGCCAGCAGTTTATCAGTTACTAGCGGATTCACAGATACGCAGTATTTT.